The next 31 T cell receptor beta chains were all read from a single sample in a study of shared clonotypes between healthy human individuals. Assay used: immunoSEQ multiplex PCR; TCRdb lists only in-frame clones, some missing. The sample has 1 million to 1.2 million clones; roughly 80% are singletons. The sequencing sample was made of memory CD4+ T cells from PBMCs. The subset denotes: CD45RA-negative fraction. These receptors were taken from a man younger than 35 in good health. Some clones in this sample may be carry-over from other donors' samples.

The table lists this clone with a count of one. This chain connects TRBV29-1 to TRBJ2-5; tentatively, D is TRBD2 (6 bases). This CDR3 is built from 13 residues. CDR1 is SQVTM, CDR2 ANQGSEA, per germline. With 7 bases removed from V and 5 bases from J, the gap between germline ends came to 17 bases. CDR3 sequence (DNA): TGCAGCGCCGCGGAGGGGCGGAGGGAGACCCAGTACTTC. Encoded protein: CSAAEGRRETQYF.

The rearrangement joins TRBV11-1 to TRBJ2-5; D is ambiguous. This CDR3 contains 12 residues. Germline assignment: CDR1 SGHAT and CDR2 FQDESV (reference sequence). Trimming took off 4 bases at V and 6 bases at J, with 9 bases between the two ends. Here the CDR3 reads CASSSSTKTQYF. In DNA form, the CDR3 reads TGTGCCAGCAGCTCTTCCACTAAGACCCAGTACTTC. Using reference TRBV11-1 and TRBJ2-5 for the parts outside the CDR3, the full variable domain is EAEVAQSPRYKITEKSQAVAFWCDPISGHATLYWYRQILGQGPELLVQFQDESVVDDSQLPKDRFSAERLKGVDSTLKIQPAELGDSAMYLCASSSSTKTQYFGPGTRLLVL.

The chain links TRBV7-6 to TRBJ2-7; TRBD1 matches 9 bases. Germline values: CDR1 SGHVS, CDR2 FNYEAQ. V gave up 5 bases and J gave up 2 bases; unmatched junction bases: 4. This CDR3 spans 14 amino acids. CDR3 coding DNA: TGTGCCAGCAGCCCTTGGACAGGGGCCTACGAGCAGTACTTC. Translating it yields CASSPWTGAYEQYF.

The chain combines TRBV5-1 with TRBJ2-5; D is uncertain. Per germline, CDR1 SGHRS and CDR2 YFSETQ. The CDR3 is made up of 14 amino acids. V was cut by 1 base and J by 2 bases, with 9 bases left in between. Here the CDR3 reads CASSLLAEQETQYF. The CDR3 bases are TGCGCCAGCAGCTTGCTGGCAGAACAAGAGACCCAGTACTTC.

J is TRBJ1-5 and V is TRBV30; TRBD1 aligns across 8 bases. This CDR3 has 14 residues. CDR1 is GTSNPN, CDR2 SVGIG, per germline (reference sequence). The junction had 11 bases not matched to a gene; V was cut back by 7 bases and J by 6 bases. The CDR3 nucleotides read TGTGCCTTCCAGGGCAGGGGGCAGGTTCAGCCCCAGCATTTT. Protein: CAFQGRGQVQPQHF. Full variable domain (missing parts from reference TRBV30 and TRBJ1-5): SQTIHQWPATLVQPVGSPLSLECTVEGTSNPNLYWYRQAAGRGLQLLFYSVGIGQISSEVPQNLSASRPQDRQFILSSKKLLLSDSGFYLCAFQGRGQVQPQHFGDGTRLSIL.

This chain joins TRBV5-8 and TRBJ1-5; D may be TRBD1 (5 bases). In germline, CDR1 is SGHTS, CDR2 YDEGEE. CDR3 length: 16 residues. V was cut by 0 bases and J by 9 bases, with 19 bases left in between. In DNA, the CDR3 is TGTGCCAGCAGCTTGGATACGGGACTCACTGGGGCGCCCCAGCATTTT. Translating gives CASSLDTGLTGAPQHF.

V gene TRBV7-8 combines with J gene TRBJ2-7; D is possibly TRBD2 (6 bases). The CDR3 consists of 13 residues. V was clipped by 1 base and J by 9 bases, with 13 bases between them. Germline values: CDR1 SGHVS, CDR2 FQNEAQ. Here the CDR3 DNA reads TGTGCCAGCAGCTTAGGTGGCGGGGTTGCGCAGTACTTC. It yields the protein CASSLGGGVAQYF.

V gene TRBV2 combines with J gene TRBJ1-2; TRBD1 is a possible D gene (6 bases). With 5 bases removed from V and 6 bases from J, the gap between germline ends came to 16 bases. Germline values: CDR1 SNHLY, CDR2 FYNNEI. This CDR3 comprises 14 residues. The CDR3 DNA is TGTGCCAGCAGTCAACAGGGACTACTGGATGGCTACACCTTC. It translates to CASSQQGLLDGYTF.

J is TRBJ2-2 and V is TRBV7-2; D remains ambiguous. The CDR3 sequence is 14 residues long. Germline-derived CDR1 and CDR2 are SGHTA and FQGNSA. Deletions cut 1 base from V and 5 bases from J, with 8 bases between. DNA for the CDR3: TGTGCCAGCAGCTTAGTGCCAGATACCGGGGAGCTGTTTTTT. Its translation is CASSLVPDTGELFF. The variable domain in full, with the rest retrieved from reference TRBV7-2 and TRBJ2-2, is GAGVSQSPSNKVTEKGKDVELRCDPISGHTALYWYRQSLGQGLEFLIYFQGNSAPDKSGLPSDRFSAERTGGSVSTLTIQRTQQEDSAVYLCASSLVPDTGELFFGEGSRLTVL.

Note on this clone: Other nucleotide sequences from this sample produce the same CDR3. This chain joins TRBV9 and TRBJ1-1, with D maybe TRBD1 (5 bases). The CDR3 length is 13 residues. Trimming left V 4 bases short and J 2 bases short, with 9 bases between. Germline lookup yields CDR1 SGDLS and CDR2 YYNGEE. CDR3 sequence: CASSPRGNTEAFF. Written as DNA, the CDR3 is TGTGCCAGCAGCCCGAGGGGAAACACTGAAGCTTTCTTT.

The chain recombines TRBV19 with TRBJ2-3, with 7 bases matching TRBD2. Germline CDR1 and CDR2: LNHDA and SQIVND (reference sequence). The CDR3 is made up of 15 amino acids. V lost 4 bases, J lost 0 bases, and 4 bases stayed unmatched. CDR3 bases: TGTGCCAGTAGTAAGGGGACTACTAGCACAGATACGCAGTATTTT. Encoded protein: CASSKGTTSTDTQYF.

The chain uses TRBV7-9 and TRBJ2-6, with D maybe TRBD1 (5 bases). The CDR3 loop spans 18 amino acids. V lost 5 bases to trimming and J lost 0 bases, with 17 bases between them. CDR1 and CDR2 (germline): SEHNR, FQNEAQ (reference sequence). The CDR3 DNA sequence: TGTGCCAGCAGCCACCGATGGCAGGGATCCTCTGGGGCCAACGTCCTGACTTTC. Its translation is CASSHRWQGSSGANVLTF. The full variable domain, rest sourced from reference TRBV7-9 and TRBJ2-6, is DTGVSQNPRHKITKRGQNVTFRCDPISEHNRLYWYRQTLGQGPEFLTYFQNEAQLEKSRLLSDRFSAERPKGSFSTLEIQRTEQGDSAMYLCASSHRWQGSSGANVLTFGAGSRLTVL.

J is TRBJ1-2 and V is TRBV28; D is unresolved. Germline loops: CDR1 MDHEN, CDR2 SYDVKM. This CDR3 comprises 13 residues. Trimming took off 6 bases at V and 3 bases at J, with 11 bases between the two ends. The CDR3 DNA sequence: TGTGCCAGCAGCAGCACATTGGACTATGGCTACACCTTC. Encoded protein: CASSSTLDYGYTF.

The chain recombines TRBV28 with TRBJ1-4; D gene ambiguous. The CDR3 runs 10 residues. Germline V CDR1 and CDR2: MDHEN, SYDVKM. V shed 6 bases and J shed 6 bases, with 2 bases lying between them. The CDR3: CASRYEKLFF. The CDR3 nucleotides are TGTGCCAGCAGATATGAAAAACTGTTTTTT.

The chain combines TRBV6-1 with TRBJ2-3; no clear D. Trimming took 2 bases from V and 2 from J, leaving 11 bases between them. Germline V CDR1 and CDR2: MNHNS, SASEGT. The CDR3 runs 15 residues. For the CDR3, the DNA is TGTGCCAGCAGTGAACTCCGAGCTACCACAGATACGCAGTATTTT. Translating gives CASSELRATTDTQYF.

J is TRBJ1-4 and V is TRBV19; D call uncertain. V was trimmed by 3 bases and J by 3 bases, leaving 8 bases between them. This CDR3 is built from 14 residues. Germline CDR1 and CDR2: LNHDA and SQIVND (reference sequence). This CDR3 reads CASSILWANEKLFF. CDR3 bases: TGTGCCAGTAGTATCCTGTGGGCTAATGAAAAACTGTTTTTT.

The chain uses TRBV10-3 and TRBJ2-1; possibly TRBD1 or TRBD2 for D (5 bases each). Germline CDR1 and CDR2: ENHRY and SYGVKD. Trimming stripped 4 bases from V and 8 bases from J, with 15 bases between. The CDR3 spans 14 residues. The CDR3 loop is CAISAPRGRDEQFF. The DNA for the CDR3 is TGTGCCATCAGTGCCCCACGGGGCCGGGATGAGCAGTTCTTC.

The chain joins TRBV19 to TRBJ2-5, with D perhaps matching TRBD1 (6 bases). Trimming cost V 3 bases and J 5 bases, with 16 bases left between them. The CDR3 has 15 residues. Germline CDR1 is LNHDA and CDR2 is SQIVND (reference sequence). CDR3 sequence reads: CASSMGQGYEETQYF. DNA for the CDR3: TGTGCCAGTAGTATGGGTCAGGGGTATGAGGAGACCCAGTACTTC.

V gene TRBV27 combines with J gene TRBJ2-5; 10 bases align to TRBD1. This CDR3 has 16 amino acids. J gave up 4 bases and V 3 bases, and 8 bases lay outside the gene matches. Per the germline V gene, CDR1 is MNHEY and CDR2 is SMNVEV (reference sequence). Here the CDR3 reads CASSFSTGGASETQYF. Written as DNA, the CDR3 is TGTGCCAGCAGTTTTTCGACAGGGGGCGCGTCAGAGACCCAGTACTTC.

The rearrangement links TRBV6-1 to TRBJ2-7; TRBD1 agrees at 8 bases. V was pared by 6 bases and J by 1 base, with 8 bases of the junction left unmatched. The CDR3 covers 15 residues. Germline CDR1 and CDR2: MNHNS and SASEGT. As DNA, the CDR3 is TGTGCCAGCAGACCAGCCGGGACAGGATCCTACGAGCAGTACTTC. Its translation: CASRPAGTGSYEQYF.

This clone came up a few times. This specimen includes other DNA sequences encoding the same CDR3. The chain links TRBV30 to TRBJ1-2; D gene unclear. The V and J ends lost 0 bases and 7 bases respectively, with 9 bases between them. Germline CDR1 is GTSNPN and CDR2 is SVGIG (reference sequence). This CDR3 is built from 12 residues. This chain's CDR3 is CAWSVPGGGYTF. CDR3 nucleotides: TGTGCCTGGAGTGTACCGGGTGGTGGCTACACCTTC.

CDR3 protein: CSVERDYEQYF. CDR3 nucleotide sequence: TGCAGCGTTGAGCGCGACTACGAGCAGTACTTC. The chain has TRBV29-1 and TRBJ2-7; no firm D call. The V end was cut by 3 bases, the J end by 3 bases, with 6 bases between. Per germline, CDR1 SQVTM and CDR2 ANQGSEA. The CDR3 consists of 11 residues.

The chain links TRBV2 to TRBJ1-1; D gene uncertain. Per germline, CDR1 SNHLY and CDR2 FYNNEI. The CDR3 extends over 14 amino acids. V gave up 2 bases and J gave up 3 bases, with 10 bases separating them. CDR3 bases: TGTGCCAGCAGTGAAAGTGGACTTTACACTGAAGCTTTCTTT. This codes for CASSESGLYTEAFF.

CDR3 in amino acids: CASSDRGDYNSPLHF. CDR3 sequence (DNA): TGTGCCAGCAGTGACAGGGGGGATTATAATTCACCCCTCCACTTT. The V and J genes are TRBV5-6 and TRBJ1-6, with 9 bases lining up with TRBD1. This CDR3 region has 15 residues. The V segment lost 5 bases and the J segment 4 bases; nucleotides outside the gene matches: 4. Germline loops: CDR1 SGHDT, CDR2 YYEEEE.

The chain recombines TRBV5-6 with TRBJ2-7; 8 bases line up with TRBD1. CDR1 and CDR2 (germline): SGHDT, YYEEEE. The CDR3 length is 15 residues. V shed 4 bases, J shed 1 base, and the junction held 7 bases outside the gene matches. CDR3 loop: CASSSNRGTSYEQYF. The CDR3 region has the DNA TGTGCCAGCAGCAGCAACAGGGGGACTTCCTACGAGCAGTACTTC.

The chain has TRBV5-1 and TRBJ2-2, with D hard to call. V lost 0 bases and J lost 6, with 6 bases in between. Germline V gene lookup returns CDR1 SGHRS and CDR2 YFSETQ. The CDR3 sequence is 13 residues long. The CDR3 sequence is CASSLEVPGELFF. CDR3 in DNA: TGCGCCAGCAGCTTGGAGGTCCCCGGGGAGCTGTTTTTT.

J is TRBJ2-3 and V is TRBV4-1; 12 bases line up with TRBD2. The CDR3 is made up of 17 amino acids. From germline, CDR1 is MGHRA and CDR2 YSYEKL. The V segment lost 0 bases and the J segment 4 bases; nucleotides outside the gene matches: 5. Here the CDR3 DNA reads TGCGCCAGCAGCCAAGAATGGCTAGCGGGAGGGGCAGATACGCAGTATTTT. Encoded protein: CASSQEWLAGGADTQYF.

This sequence joins TRBV6-6 and TRBJ2-1; no clear D gene. V lost 6 bases, J lost 7 bases, and 10 bases lay in between. There are 12 residues in the CDR3. Germline V gene sequence: CDR1 MNHNY, CDR2 SVGAGI (reference sequence). Written as DNA, the CDR3 is TGTGCCAGCAGCCATAGCTTTAATGAGCAGTTCTTC. The encoded protein is CASSHSFNEQFF.

V is TRBV5-1 and J is TRBJ2-7, with TRBD1 identical over 7 bases. CDR3 length equals 14 residues. J lost 3 bases, V lost 3 bases, and 6 bases had no gene match. Per germline, CDR1 SGHRS and CDR2 YFSETQ. The CDR3 nucleotides read TGCGCCAGCAGCTATACAGGGGCGGACTACGAGCAGTACTTC. Residues: CASSYTGADYEQYF.

This sequence joins TRBV5-1 and TRBJ1-2, with unresolved D. Germline CDR1 SGHRS, CDR2 YFSETQ. Trimming shortened V by 0 bases and J by 0 bases, and 9 bases separated the two germline ends. This CDR3 region has 15 residues. CDR3: CASSLGPTANYGYTF. The CDR3 DNA follows: TGCGCCAGCAGCTTGGGTCCCACAGCTAACTATGGCTACACCTTC.

The gene calls are TRBV4-1 and TRBJ1-1; D ambiguous. This CDR3 region has 14 residues. The V end was cut by 7 bases, the J end by 0 bases, with 12 bases between. In germline, CDR1 is MGHRA, CDR2 YSYEKL. The CDR3 is CASTHSLMNTEAFF. In DNA, the CDR3 is TGCGCCAGCACACACAGCCTAATGAACACTGAAGCTTTCTTT.